These 9 T cell receptor beta chains share one sample of origin, sequenced in a study of OX40 agonist ivuxolimab in advanced cancers. Measured with immunoSEQ multiplex PCR; TCRdb has only the in-frame clones, and not every one. The sample shows approximately 13,000 clones, 77% of them seen only once. The specimen was CD4+ or CD8+ T cells sorted from blood, collected in a trial of the OX40 agonist ivuxolimab. The receptors shown here come from an adult with an advanced solid tumor such as melanoma, head and neck, liver or kidney cancer.

The chain combines TRBV7-6 with TRBJ1-5; D may be TRBD1 (5 bases). Germline lookup yields CDR1 SGHVS and CDR2 FNYEAQ. This CDR3 region has 16 residues. V shed 1 base and J shed 0 bases, with 10 bases lying between them. The CDR3 here is CASSLGGRYSNQPQHF. The CDR3 region has the DNA TGTGCCAGCAGCTTAGGGGGCCGGTATAGCAATCAGCCCCAGCATTTT.

The rearrangement uses TRBV6-5 and TRBJ1-4, with TRBD1 matching over 7 bases. The germline V gene has CDR1 MNHEY and CDR2 SVGAGI. Losses at the gene ends were 4 bases for V and 6 bases for J; bases not matched to a gene: 5. CDR3 size: 14 residues. Here the CDR3 DNA reads TGTGCCAGCAGTTTCCTGCAGGGGGATGAAAAACTGTTTTTT. Its protein product is CASSFLQGDEKLFF.

This clone was detected only once. The rearrangement uses TRBV19 and TRBJ2-7; 9 bases are shared with TRBD2. This CDR3 contains 14 residues. Per the germline V gene, CDR1 is LNHDA and CDR2 is SQIVND (reference sequence). The junction had 7 bases not matched to a gene; V was cut back by 6 bases and J by 4 bases. CDR3 bases: TGTGCCAGTAGCTCGGCGGGAGGGGCGTACGAGCAGTACTTC. Protein sequence: CASSSAGGAYEQYF.

The chain is built from TRBV20-1 and TRBJ2-1, with D perhaps TRBD2 (5 bases). CDR1 and CDR2 from the germline V gene are DFQATT and SNEGSKA (reference sequence). The CDR3 runs to 11 residues. V lost 8 bases, J lost 8 bases, and 13 bases lay in between. CDR3 sequence reads: CSLLGVDEQFF. The CDR3 DNA is TGCAGTCTCCTCGGGGTTGATGAGCAGTTCTTC.

By sample share, this clone is medium-sized. The rearrangement uses TRBV10-1 and TRBJ2-1; D is perhaps TRBD2 (5 bases). CDR1 and CDR2 from the germline V gene are WNHNN and SYGVQD (reference sequence). Trimming removed 0 bases at V and 8 bases at J, with 14 bases between. The CDR3 totals 15 residues. The CDR3 loop is CASSESKVAFHEQFF. In DNA form, the CDR3 reads TGCGCCAGCAGTGAGTCGAAGGTAGCGTTCCATGAGCAGTTCTTC.

V is TRBV5-1 and J is TRBJ1-1, with 7 nucleotides matching TRBD1. The CDR3 totals 14 residues. CDR1 SGHRS and CDR2 YFSETQ come from the germline V gene. With V trimmed by 3 bases and J by 1 base, 3 bases remained unmatched. The DNA of the CDR3 is TGCGCCAGCAGCTCAGGGACAGCGAACACTGAAGCTTTCTTT. This gives the protein CASSSGTANTEAFF.

The CDR3, as DNA: TGTGCCAGCAGATACGGACAGGGGTACGAGCAGTACTTC. Translated, it gives CASRYGQGYEQYF. The chain is built from TRBV6-5 and TRBJ2-7; 9 nucleotides match TRBD1. Germline-derived CDR1 and CDR2 are MNHEY and SVGAGI. The CDR3 is 13 amino acids. Trimming removed 6 bases from V and 4 bases from J; junction bases left unmatched: 4.

The CDR3 nucleotides are TGTGCCAGCAGCTCCGGACTAGCCCCTGAGCAGTTCTTC. This sequence encodes CASSSGLAPEQFF. The chain employs TRBV7-9 and TRBJ2-1; 8 nucleotides agree with TRBD2. The V and J ends lost 4 bases and 9 bases, in that order; junction bases with no gene match: 5. Per the germline V gene, CDR1 is SEHNR and CDR2 is FQNEAQ (reference sequence). This CDR3 is built from 13 residues.

By frequency in the sample, this clone is medium-sized. The chain uses TRBV4-2 and TRBJ2-5; D possibly uses TRBD1 or TRBD2 (5 bases each). Trimming pared 5 bases from V and 2 bases from J, leaving 12 bases between. Germline loops: CDR1 LGHNA, CDR2 YNFKEQ. The CDR3 is 14 amino acids. CDR3 nucleotides: TGTGCCAGCAGCTTCCGGGACGGACAAGAGACCCAGTACTTC. Translated: CASSFRDGQETQYF.